Below, one T cell receptor beta chain is given with its context. The specificity of this receptor is unknown. Per-base quality was not reported, and no clone a single base away is much larger than it. These data belong to a study of blood T cell repertoires in COVID-19 (TCRdb year 2020). With respect to the entire study: For ImmuneRACE Cohort 3, a participant was defined as recovered based on two consecutive negative NP/OP PCR tests, clearance by a healthcare professional, or resolution of symptoms. Where HLA class I and class II types were available, the types were taken from metadata supplied by the sample provider, not from assay-based typing. Collaborator samples came from the United States, Italy and Spain and covered acute and convalescent phases of COVID-19. The dataset comprised deeply sampled blood TCRbeta repertoires from subjects exposed to, actively infected with, or recovered from COVID-19. A freely available public database, intended as a resource for researchers studying the immune response to SARS-CoV-2, is where the repertoires were released. Samples came from the ongoing ImmuneRACE study (first 160 participants) plus 1,254 subjects from 6 global collaborators. A de-identified subject ID, COVID-19 status, age in years and sex were almost always included in the sample metadata. The prospective study material was composed of cDNA or gDNA derived from T cells, B-cell-depleted T cells, or PBMCs. The investigation overall reported the following: The quantity of clinical and demographic metadata differed by source and by participant and was supplied without curation.

V is cut by 7 bases and J by 6 bases, and the space between the germline ends is 16 bases. The germline V gene gives CDR1 as SGHTA and CDR2 as FQGNSA. Counted from cysteine to phenylalanine, this CDR3 has 13 amino acids. Only the CDR3 portion is preserved as DNA: 39 bases, with reading frame beginning at the first base. Participants in the prospective study were enrolled through a virtual design, were aged roughly 18 to 90 years, and lived in 24 United States geographic areas. In the prospective study, cohorts were assigned on the basis of participant-reported clinical history obtained from a screening survey and a study questionnaire. Each participant in the prospective study had whole blood, serum and a nasopharyngeal or oropharyngeal swab collected by mobile phlebotomists. Additional blood draws and questionnaires over an approximately 2-month period could optionally be provided by prospective study participants. Blood samples from the prospective study were shipped frozen or at room temperature prior to DNA extraction.

TCRbeta CDR3 regions were amplified from genomic DNA using the immunoSEQ Assay, a bias-controlled multiplex PCR. From the authors' description of their analysis: Nucleated cell counts per sample were estimated from amplification of reference gene primers within the assay. Sequence reads were collapsed and filtered to measure the absolute abundance of every unique TCRbeta CDR3 rearrangement. For each sample, productive Simpson clonality was calculated as the square root of Simpson's diversity index across productive rearrangements. Here the immuneACCESS table is served through TCRdb, limited to in-frame sequences with V and J called. Missing clones are a known gap in these copies; in checked studies unresolved V genes cover under half, and the rest lacks a known reason. V, J and clone size derive from that table, while D and trimming were established from the DNA sequence. Counted in this sample were a few hundred thousand clones; around 86% of them appeared once. The ten largest clones represent less than 8% of the sample.

The source of this sequence is a man aged 25-45 years in a cohort exposed to, infected with or recovered from COVID-19 (not recorded which). The chain is encoded by TRBV7-2 joined to TRBJ2-7; confidence is insufficient to name the D gene. Sequencing used PBMCs or T cells enriched from blood (not recorded which). The CDR3 region has the sequence CASTPTYSGEQYF. The DNA sequence is as follows: TGTGCCAGCACCCCTACCTACTCCGGCGAGCAGTACTTC.